The 28 T cell receptor beta chains reported below all come from one sample, sequenced in a study of T cells in Graves' hyperthyroidism and ophthalmopathy. There were TCR beta CDR3 regions amplified from RNA transcripts. Carried out on the TCR CDR3, a first-round RT-PCR used the HTBI primer set. TCRdb analysed the multiplex PCR reads with MiXCR anew, one entry per CDR3 protein. The sample includes around 600,000 distinct CDR3 sequences, approximately 14% seen only once; the top ten take roughly an eighth. The specimen sequenced was blood. These receptor sequences come from a woman aged 50 to 60 with Graves' ophthalmopathy.

This clonotype showed up many times. CDR3 loop: CASSLGHFNEQYF. DNA for the CDR3: TGTGCCAGCAGCTTGGGACATTTCAACGAGCAGTACTTC. The chain uses TRBV7-3 and TRBJ2-7; D is possibly TRBD1 (6 bases). V was trimmed by 3 bases and J by 5 bases, leaving 11 bases between them. The CDR3 length is 13 residues. Germline loops: CDR1 SGHTA, CDR2 FQGTGA.

This clonotype occurred many times. The rearrangement uses TRBV29-1 and TRBJ2-1, with a possible D match to TRBD2 (7 bases). The germline V gene encodes CDR1 SQVTM and CDR2 ANQGSEA. Deletions cut 2 bases from V and 2 bases from J, with 13 bases between. The CDR3 has 15 residues. The CDR3 DNA reads TGCAGCGTTGAAAAGTTCGGGGGGCCCTACAATGAGCAGTTCTTC. Its protein product is CSVEKFGGPYNEQFF.

This clonotype was counted only a few times. The chain has TRBV9 and TRBJ2-3, with 9 bases that match TRBD2. V was clipped by 3 bases and J by 5 bases; unmatched bases: 4. This CDR3 is built from 14 residues. Germline CDR1 reads SGDLS; CDR2 reads YYNGEE. CDR3 sequence reads: CASSARGGGDTQYF. DNA for the CDR3: TGTGCCAGCAGCGCCCGCGGGGGGGGAGATACGCAGTATTTT.

The V and J genes are TRBV6-1 and TRBJ1-4, with D possibly being TRBD1 (5 bases). The CDR3 has 16 residues. Germline V gene lookup returns CDR1 MNHNS and CDR2 SASEGT. The V and J ends lost 7 bases and 5 bases respectively, with 20 bases between them. The CDR3 nucleotides read TGTGCCAGCACCACCCGGAGCACAGGCCGCAATGAAAAACTGTTTTTT. Translation gives CASTTRSTGRNEKLFF.

Only a few counts were recorded for this clonotype. This chain connects TRBV19 to TRBJ1-2; 10 nucleotides align to TRBD1. The CDR3 is 16 residues long. Germline loops: CDR1 LNHDA, CDR2 SQIVND (reference sequence). The ends lost 3 bases at V and 7 bases at J; junction bases unmatched: 11. In DNA form, the CDR3 reads TGTGCCAGTAGTATCTCCCCCGACAGGGGGCAGGTTGGCTACACCTTC. It yields the protein CASSISPDRGQVGYTF.

The table lists this clonotype with many counts. The gene calls are TRBV27 and TRBJ2-5; D is unresolved. The germline V gene has CDR1 MNHEY and CDR2 SMNVEV (reference sequence). The CDR3 totals 10 residues. With 6 bases removed from V and 3 bases from J, the gap between germline ends came to 2 bases. The CDR3 region has the DNA TGTGCCAGCAGGAAAGAGACCCAGTACTTC. It is translated as CASRKETQYF.

For this clonotype: Being one base from a much bigger clone, this may be a read error. The chain employs TRBV7-9 and TRBJ1-2, with D possibly matching TRBD1 (6 bases). Germline CDR1 is SEHNR and CDR2 is FQNEAQ (reference sequence). CDR3 size: 13 residues. CDR3 residues: CAGSLAQGGGYTF. The CDR3 bases are TGTGCCGGCAGCTTGGCACAGGGTGGTGGCTACACCTTC.

This clonotype came up many times. In nucleotides, the CDR3 is TGCAGTGCTAGAGATGTTATTCGCGGGACAGATACGCAGTATTTT. Translating gives CSARDVIRGTDTQYF. V is TRBV20-1 and J is TRBJ2-3, with a possible D match to TRBD2 (5 bases). The V end lost 0 bases, the J end lost 3 bases, and 13 bases lay between the germline ends. CDR1 is DFQATT, CDR2 SNEGSKA, per germline (reference sequence). The CDR3 extends over 15 amino acids.

This clonotype was picked up many times. This chain uses TRBV7-2 with TRBJ2-1; D gene uncertain. The germline V gene encodes CDR1 SGHTA and CDR2 FQGNSA. V lost 8 bases to trimming and J lost 4 bases, with 6 bases between them. The CDR3 sequence is 11 residues long. The CDR3 nucleotides read TGTGCCAGCGGGTTATACAATGAGCAGTTCTTC. It codes for CASGLYNEQFF.

This clonotype was seen at least ten times. The chain links TRBV3-1 to TRBJ1-2; D ambiguous. The CDR3 is made up of 12 amino acids. Germline V gene sequence: CDR1 LGHDT, CDR2 YNNKEL (reference sequence). V shed 0 bases and J shed 5 bases, with 4 bases lying between them. In nucleotides, the CDR3 is TGTGCCAGCAGCCAAGAGGGATATGGCTACACCTTC. Translated: CASSQEGYGYTF. Variable domain in full (rest from reference TRBV3-1 and TRBJ1-2): DTAVSQTPKYLVTQMGNDKSIKCEQNLGHDTMYWYKQDSKKFLKIMFSYNNKELIINETVPNRFSPKSPDKAHLNLHINSLELGDSAVYFCASSQEGYGYTFGSGTRLTVV.

The V call is TRBV7-6, the J call TRBJ2-5, with D uncertain. Germline V lookup: CDR1 SGHVS, CDR2 FNYEAQ. Trimming took 0 bases from V and 7 from J, leaving 12 bases between them. This CDR3 comprises 14 residues. In DNA, the CDR3 is TGTGCCAGCAGCTTAGCGCGGCCACCAGGGACCCAGTACTTC. Its protein is CASSLARPPGTQYF.

This clonotype was seen only a few times. The chain carries TRBV4-2 and TRBJ2-7, with D unclear. The CDR3 runs 16 residues. V lost 0 bases to trimming and J lost 3 bases, with 15 bases between them. Germline lookup yields CDR1 LGHNA and CDR2 YNFKEQ. CDR3 DNA sequence: TGTGCCAGCAGCCAAGATGGTGGCAGTACAGTCTACGAGCAGTACTTC. Translation gives CASSQDGGSTVYEQYF.

This clonotype was picked up many times. V usage is TRBV6-1 and J usage is TRBJ2-1, with TRBD2 matching 11 bases. V lost 5 bases to trimming and J lost 2 bases; unmatched junction nucleotides: 2. Germline CDR1 reads MNHNS; CDR2 reads SASEGT. The CDR3 sequence is 15 residues long. This CDR3 is CASSRTSGPYNEQFF. The CDR3 DNA reads as TGTGCCAGCAGTAGGACTAGCGGGCCCTACAATGAGCAGTTCTTC.

This clonotype has only one observation. This chain joins TRBV9 and TRBJ1-6; TRBD1 agrees at 10 bases. Germline CDR1 reads SGDLS; CDR2 reads YYNGEE. With V trimmed by 3 bases and J by 10 bases, 4 bases remained unmatched. The CDR3 spans 14 residues. The CDR3 sequence is CASSAGQGRSPLHF. CDR3 coding DNA: TGTGCCAGCAGCGCGGGACAGGGGAGGTCACCCCTCCACTTT.

This clonotype showed up just a few times. The chain uses TRBV20-1 and TRBJ2-1; 11 bases agree with TRBD2. The length of the CDR3 is 15 residues. V gave up 0 bases and J gave up 10 bases; unmatched junction bases: 8. Germline CDR1 DFQATT, CDR2 SNEGSKA (reference sequence). The CDR3 sequence is CSARDVTSGSMEQFF. In nucleotides, the CDR3 is TGCAGTGCTAGAGATGTAACTAGCGGGAGTATGGAGCAGTTCTTC.

This clonotype has at least ten counts. The V gene is TRBV7-9, the J gene TRBJ2-5; D not resolved. The CDR3 covers 13 residues. V was trimmed by 5 bases and J by 5 bases, leaving 12 bases between them. Germline loops: CDR1 SEHNR, CDR2 FQNEAQ (reference sequence). CDR3 residues: CASSPVSMETQYF. In DNA, the CDR3 is TGTGCCAGCAGCCCTGTTAGTATGGAGACCCAGTACTTC.

There are many counts of this clonotype. This sequence joins TRBV12-5 and TRBJ1-1; D is possibly TRBD1 (5 bases). Per the germline V gene, CDR1 is LGHNT and CDR2 is FRNRAP. The CDR3 contains 15 residues. The V and J ends lost 6 bases and 5 bases respectively, with 19 bases between them. CDR3 protein: CASGKRGVARTEAFF. The CDR3, as DNA: TGTGCTAGTGGAAAGCGGGGGGTTGCTCGGACTGAAGCTTTCTTT.

This clonotype occurred a few times. This rearrangement joins TRBV3-1 to TRBJ2-5; unclear D gene. The germline gives CDR1 LGHDT, CDR2 YNNKEL (reference sequence). This CDR3 has 13 amino acids. V was cut by 0 bases and J by 5 bases, with 7 bases left in between. The CDR3 DNA reads as TGTGCCAGCAGCCAAGAAGCTTGGGAGACCCAGTACTTC. Encoded protein: CASSQEAWETQYF.

This clonotype has only a few counts. The chain combines TRBV4-2 with TRBJ2-2; the match to TRBD2 covers 9 bases. Looked up from germline, CDR1 is LGHNA and CDR2 is YNFKEQ. The ends lost 4 bases at V and 6 bases at J; junction bases unmatched: 9. The CDR3 runs 16 residues. The CDR3 DNA is TGTGCCAGCAGCCCAGAAGGTAGCGGGAGTTCCGGGGAGCTGTTTTTT. As protein: CASSPEGSGSSGELFF.

The table lists this clonotype with a few counts. The chain couples TRBV29-1 to TRBJ2-1, with D hard to call. The CDR3 is made up of 13 amino acids. Germline values: CDR1 SQVTM, CDR2 ANQGSEA. Trimming left V 2 bases short and J 9 bases short, with 14 bases between. The CDR3 coding sequence is TGCAGCGTTGAAAACACCCGGTTCGGTGAGCAGTTCTTC. Translating gives CSVENTRFGEQFF.

This clonotype has only a few counts. The chain has TRBV7-9 and TRBJ2-7; 9 nucleotides agree with TRBD2. CDR1 is SEHNR, CDR2 FQNEAQ, per germline (reference sequence). The CDR3 length is 15 residues. V lost 0 bases, J lost 5 bases, and 5 bases stayed unmatched. CDR3 coding DNA: TGTGCCAGCAGCTTAGCGCGGGAGGGCGGGGACGAGCAGTACTTC. Translating it yields CASSLAREGGDEQYF.

This clonotype was recorded many times. The rearrangement links TRBV5-1 to TRBJ1-2; no clear D. Per the germline V gene, CDR1 is SGHRS and CDR2 is YFSETQ. The CDR3 consists of 15 residues. With 0 bases removed from V and 6 bases from J, the gap between germline ends came to 15 bases. CDR3 coding DNA: TGCGCCAGCAGCTTGGAAGGGCACTCGTTGGATGGCTACACCTTC. Translation: CASSLEGHSLDGYTF.

On this clonotype itself: One junction end does not reproduce the germline sequence, and a read error may be involved. This chain uses TRBV29-1 with TRBJ2-3; TRBD2 agrees at 8 bases. This CDR3 comprises 17 residues. The germline gives CDR1 SQVTM, CDR2 ANQGSEA. The CDR3: CSVIQPSLAVSTDTRYF. CDR3 nucleotides: TGCAGCGTAATACAACCCTCACTAGCGGTTAGCACAGATACGCGGTATTTT.

The sample holds many counts of this clonotype. V is TRBV20-1 and J is TRBJ2-1, with a tentative D call TRBD2 (6 bases). This CDR3 region has 15 residues. Germline loops: CDR1 DFQATT, CDR2 SNEGSKA (reference sequence). Trimming stripped 3 bases from V and 0 bases from J, with 12 bases between. The CDR3 loop reads CSARTDGSSYNEQFF. In DNA form, the CDR3 reads TGCAGTGCTAGGACTGACGGGAGCTCCTACAATGAGCAGTTCTTC.

To note about this clonotype: A single base separates this from a much larger clone, so it may be a read error. This rearrangement joins TRBV6-1 to TRBJ2-5; D not certain. The DNA end lines up better with TRBJ2-1; the J call may be wrong. The germline gives CDR1 MNHNS, CDR2 SASEGT. The CDR3 contains 13 residues. In nucleotides, the CDR3 is TGTGCCAGCAGTGGACGAACGCAAGAGACCCAGTTCTTC. This codes for CASSGRTQETQFF.

This clonotype was detected ten times or more. The chain couples TRBV7-8 to TRBJ2-1, with TRBD2 matching 13 bases. The CDR3 covers 17 residues. V trimming: 0 bases; J trimming: 9 bases; junction bases outside the gene matches: 8. Germline assignment: CDR1 SGHVS and CDR2 FQNEAQ. As DNA, the CDR3 is TGTGCCAGCAGCTTAGCTTCGGGACTAGCGGGGACCCTTGAGCAGTTCTTC. It is translated as CASSLASGLAGTLEQFF. The full variable domain, its missing parts supplied by reference TRBV7-8 and TRBJ2-1, is GAGVSQSPRYKVAKRGQDVALRCDPISGHVSLFWYQQALGQGPEFLTYFQNEAQLDKSGLPSDRFFAERPEGSVSTLKIQRTQQEDSAVYLCASSLASGLAGTLEQFFGPGTRLTVL.

This clonotype was recorded many times. This sequence joins TRBV7-2 and TRBJ2-5, with D maybe TRBD2 (5 bases). The CDR3 is made up of 16 amino acids. CDR1 and CDR2 (germline): SGHTA, FQGNSA. The ends were cut back, 1 base at V and 1 base at J, with 13 bases in the middle. The CDR3 DNA sequence: TGTGCCAGCAGCTTAGTGAGCGGTAGCCTCCAAGAGACCCAGTACTTC. Protein: CASSLVSGSLQETQYF.

This clonotype was seen more than once but under ten times. The chain is built from TRBV28 and TRBJ2-2; D is possibly TRBD2 (6 bases). CDR3 length: 16 residues. CDR1 and CDR2 (germline): MDHEN, SYDVKM. V was pared by 0 bases and J by 3 bases, with 11 bases between. CDR3 loop: CASSLWGGQYTGELFF. In DNA form, the CDR3 reads TGTGCCAGCAGTTTATGGGGGGGTCAGTACACCGGGGAGCTGTTTTTT.